This entry lists 17 T cell receptor beta chains sequenced from one sample in a study of tumor and adjacent non-tumor tissue in lung cancer. TCRbeta libraries were built with three rounds of nested PCR, modified from ARM-PCR. Each CDR3 protein gets one entry after TCRdb re-called the multiplex PCR reads with MiXCR. The sample holds 220,000 or so distinct CDR3 sequences; approximately 74% are singletons and the top ten take about 25%. This sample's RNA came from whole unsorted tissue. The specimen sequenced was lung tumor tissue. These receptors originate from a man aged 60 to 69 with non-small cell lung cancer.

To note about this clonotype: Given a much more abundant clone one base away, this may be a read error. The final CDR3 position lacks the conserved phenylalanine or tryptophan, pointing to a likely read error. The V call is TRBV4-2, the J call TRBJ2-7, with a weak D call TRBD1 (6 bases). CDR1 is LGHNA, CDR2 YNFKEQ, per germline. The CDR3 has 15 residues. V shed 1 base and J shed 4 bases, with 14 bases lying between them. This CDR3 is CASSQGQGLGYEQYL. The CDR3 bases are TGTGCCAGCAGCCAAGGGCAGGGGTTGGGATACGAGCAGTACCTC.

The V and J genes are TRBV6-1 and TRBJ1-1; perhaps TRBD1 as D (5 bases). Germline CDR1 MNHNS, CDR2 SASEGT. The V end was cut by 6 bases, the J end by 5 bases, with 13 bases between. This CDR3 is built from 13 residues. The CDR3 sequence is CASSLVGVTEAFF. CDR3 in DNA: TGTGCCAGCAGCTTGGTGGGGGTTACTGAAGCTTTCTTT.

About this clonotype itself: A much larger clone differs from this one at a single base, so this may be a read error. V and J are TRBV6-1 and TRBJ1-2, with TRBD1 matching 7 bases. Germline CDR1 MNHNS, CDR2 SASEGT. This CDR3 region has 16 residues. The CDR3 DNA follows: TGTGTCAGCAGGGCTTTGACAGGGATAGATGTCTATGGCTACACCTTC. Its protein product is CVSRALTGIDVYGYTF.

To note about this clonotype: The CDR3 carries no conserved terminal phenylalanine or tryptophan, so it likely arises from a read error. It is unclear where the CDR3 begins or ends on the DNA, so no DNA is shown, and the CDR3 is as TCRdb lists it. V is TRBV6-5 and J is TRBJ2-5; the table's D call TRBD1 went unverified against the DNA. The CDR3 numbers 9 amino acids, ends counted. Germline CDR1 and CDR2: MNHEY and SVGAGI. CDR3 residues: CASSLRADL.

Many counts were recorded for this clonotype. The chain has TRBV12-3 or TRBV12-4 and TRBJ2-7; maybe TRBD1 (6 bases). V was pared by 5 bases and J by 3 bases, with 14 bases between. The CDR3 contains 14 residues. This CDR3 reads CASSPSTDSYEQYF. Here the CDR3 DNA reads TGTGCCAGCAGTCCTAGCACGGACAGCTACGAGCAGTACTTC.

Note on this clonotype: Likely a read error: the CDR3 ends without its conserved phenylalanine or tryptophan. The chain recombines TRBV6-5 with TRBJ2-1; a weak D match, TRBD2 (6 bases). This CDR3 has 15 residues. The germline CDR1 and CDR2 sequences are MNHEY and SVGAGI. The V end was cut by 2 bases, the J end by 5 bases, with 13 bases between. The CDR3 DNA reads as TGTGCCAGCAGTTACATAGTGGGAGGAAACAATGAGCAGTTCCTT. This gives the protein CASSYIVGGNNEQFL.

V is TRBV15 and J is TRBJ1-5; tentative D call: TRBD1 (5 bases). The CDR3 is 16 residues long. V shed 1 base and J shed 3 bases, with 13 bases lying between them. Germline V gene lookup returns CDR1 LNHNV and CDR2 YYDKDF (reference sequence). The CDR3, as DNA: TGTGCCACCAGCAGAGGTCAGGGAGAGAACAATCAGCCCCAGCATTTT. This codes for CATSRGQGENNQPQHF.

Turning to this clonotype: At one end the junction does not follow the germline gene, possibly because of a read error. The V call is TRBV11-3, the J call TRBJ2-2; TRBD1 matches at 8 bases. The CDR3 is 16 amino acids. Germline values: CDR1 SGHNT, CDR2 YENEEA. The CDR3 nucleotides read TGTGCCAACAGCTACCTCGGGACAGGAAACACCGGGGAGCTGTTTTTT. This codes for CANSYLGTGNTGELFF.

This clonotype turned up a few times. V and J are TRBV10-1 and TRBJ2-7; D unresolved. V lost 4 bases and J lost 8, with 12 bases in between. The germline V gene encodes CDR1 WNHNN and CDR2 SYGVQD (reference sequence). The CDR3 spans 12 residues. CDR3 DNA: TGCGCCAGCAGTGGACCCGGCGGCAAGCAGTACTTC. This translates into CASSGPGGKQYF.

This clonotype was detected ten times or more. The chain is built from TRBV20-1 and TRBJ2-5; no clear D. V lost 0 bases, J lost 2 bases, and 10 bases lay in between. The CDR3 covers 14 residues. The germline V gene has CDR1 DFQATT and CDR2 SNEGSKA (reference sequence). The DNA of the CDR3 is TGCAGTGCTAGAGATCGGCTCTTTCAAGAGACCCAGTACTTC. It translates to CSARDRLFQETQYF.

There are a few counts of this clonotype. This chain connects TRBV28 to TRBJ2-7; D remains unclear. CDR1 is MDHEN, CDR2 SYDVKM, per germline. The CDR3 covers 11 residues. Trimming stripped 7 bases from V and 4 bases from J, with 8 bases between. The CDR3 nucleotides read TGTGCCAGCACCGGTGGGTACGAGCAGTACTTC. Its translation: CASTGGYEQYF.

Ten or more counts support this clonotype. The rearrangement joins TRBV4-3 to TRBJ2-3, with D maybe TRBD2 (6 bases). Trimming pared 0 bases from V and 5 bases from J, leaving 12 bases between. Per germline, CDR1 LGHNA and CDR2 YSLEER. This CDR3 is 15 amino acids long. CDR3 protein: CASSQELAGGDTQYF. The CDR3 nucleotides read TGCGCCAGCAGCCAAGAACTAGCCGGGGGAGATACGCAGTATTTT.

As regards this clonotype: One junction end does not reproduce the germline sequence, and a read error may be involved. This sequence joins TRBV6-2 or TRBV6-3 and TRBJ2-1; a possible D gene is TRBD1 (6 bases). Germline CDR1 and CDR2: MNHEY and SVGEGT. The CDR3 spans 14 residues. CDR3 residues: CASYGQRNYNEQFF. Written as DNA, the CDR3 is TGTGCCAGCTATGGACAGAGAAATTACAATGAGCAGTTCTTT.

The V and J genes are TRBV11-2 and TRBJ1-2; 9 bases fit TRBD1. This CDR3 spans 15 amino acids. CDR1 and CDR2 (germline): SGHAT, FQNNGV. V lost 5 bases to trimming and J lost 6 bases; unmatched junction nucleotides: 10. CDR3 nucleotide sequence: TGTGCCAGCAGCCCAAATACAGGGGGCGAGGATGGCTACACCTTC. This encodes CASSPNTGGEDGYTF.

With regard to this clonotype: This may be a read error: a much more frequent sequence differs by one nucleotide. The chain recombines TRBV6-6 with TRBJ2-5, with D perhaps TRBD1 (6 bases). CDR3 length: 14 residues. Germline lookup yields CDR1 MNHNY and CDR2 SVGAGI (reference sequence). The CDR3 loop is CASRYSGTQETQYF. The DNA of the CDR3 is TGTGCCAGCAGATACTCCGGGACACAAGAGACCCAGTACTTC.

Of note for this clonotype: A much larger clone sits a single nucleotide away, making a read error possible. The chain couples TRBV10-2 to TRBJ1-2; weak D call: TRBD1 (5 bases). Germline assignment: CDR1 WSHSY and CDR2 SAAADI. The CDR3 is made up of 14 amino acids. Trimming pared 4 bases from V and 5 bases from J, leaving 14 bases between. The CDR3, as DNA: TGCGCCAGCAGTGGGCGGACATGGGATTATGGCTACACCTTC. Encoded protein: CASSGRTWDYGYTF.

Worth noting for this clonotype: The junction and the germline gene differ at one end; a read error may be behind it. This sequence joins TRBV18 and TRBJ2-3; 8 bases align to TRBD2. Germline lookup yields CDR1 KGHSH and CDR2 LQKENI. The CDR3 covers 16 residues. The CDR3 sequence: CASSPLAGSGTDTEYF. The CDR3 DNA sequence: TGTGCCAGCTCACCACTAGCGGGATCGGGCACAGATACGGAGTATTTT. Combining the CDR3 with reference TRBV18 and TRBJ2-3 gives the whole variable domain NAGVMQNPRHLVRRRGQEARLRCSPMKGHSHVYWYRQLPEEGLKFMVYLQKENIIDESGMPKERFSAEFPKEGPSILRIQQVVRGDSAAYFCASSPLAGSGTDTEYFGPGTRLTVL.